These 10 T cell receptor beta chains were all obtained from the same sample, sequenced in a study of vaccination effects on CD4 cells after COVID-19. Sequencing used immunoSEQ multiplex PCR; TCRdb keeps in-frame clones, though not all of them. This sample has approximately 70,000 clones, with 65% to 80% found just once. Subsequent to a culture period of under 11 days, CD4+ T cells were isolated. The cohort was immunized with two doses of either the BNT162b2 or mRNA-1273 vaccine. No antigen has been assigned to these receptors. The material sequenced was CD4+ T cells from PBMCs cultured without peptide, taken after COVID-19 vaccination. The receptors originated from a human donor who received a COVID-19 vaccine.

This chain links TRBV15 with TRBJ1-1, with 9 bases identical to TRBD1. The germline V gene has CDR1 LNHNV and CDR2 YYDKDF (reference sequence). This CDR3 contains 16 residues. Trimming removed 1 base from V and 3 bases from J; junction bases left unmatched: 6. The CDR3 sequence: CATSRALQGADTEAFF. Here the CDR3 DNA reads TGTGCCACCAGCAGAGCCCTACAGGGGGCGGACACTGAAGCTTTCTTT.

The chain links TRBV5-1 to TRBJ1-2, with D unresolved. Per the germline V gene, CDR1 is SGHRS and CDR2 is YFSETQ. V shed 1 base and J shed 0 bases, with 4 bases lying between them. The CDR3 runs to 13 residues. CDR3 DNA: TGCGCCAGCAGCTTGCTTGCTAACTATGGCTACACCTTC. It codes for CASSLLANYGYTF.

This rearrangement joins TRBV24-1 to TRBJ2-1; D might be TRBD1 (5 bases). V lost 2 bases and J lost 0, with 10 bases in between. CDR3 length equals 16 residues. From germline, CDR1 is KGHDR and CDR2 SFDVKD. The CDR3 reads CATSDSQGSSYNEQFF. CDR3 sequence (DNA): TGTGCCACCAGTGATTCGCAGGGTAGCTCCTACAATGAGCAGTTCTTC.

The gene calls are TRBV5-6 and TRBJ1-5; 8 positions agree with TRBD1. Germline V gives CDR1 SGHDT, CDR2 YYEEEE. This CDR3 has 15 residues. V trimming: 5 bases; J trimming: 6 bases; junction bases outside the gene matches: 10. The CDR3 reads CASSSWTGLRQPQHF. CDR3 nucleotides: TGTGCCAGCAGTTCCTGGACAGGGCTACGTCAGCCCCAGCATTTT.

This clone was recorded a few times. The CDR3 nucleotides are TGTGCCAGTAGTCCACCGGGCACAGATACGCAGTATTTT. Protein product: CASSPPGTDTQYF. V usage is TRBV19 and J usage is TRBJ2-3; D ambiguous. V was clipped by 5 bases and J by 1 base, with 7 bases between them. The CDR3 has 13 residues. Germline loops: CDR1 LNHDA, CDR2 SQIVND (reference sequence).

This clone was seen only a few times. This chain connects TRBV7-8 to TRBJ1-4; D gene uncertain. Germline V gives CDR1 SGHVS, CDR2 FQNEAQ. This CDR3 spans 14 amino acids. V was trimmed by 3 bases and J by 7 bases, leaving 12 bases between them. CDR3 DNA sequence: TGTGCCAGCAGCTTCGGCTCCCGCGGTGAAAAACTGTTTTTT. It codes for CASSFGSRGEKLFF.

The J gene is TRBJ2-1, the V gene TRBV5-4; maybe TRBD2 (6 bases). The CDR3 has 16 residues. Germline CDR1 reads SGHNT; CDR2 reads YYREEE (reference sequence). Trimming removed 4 bases from V and 2 bases from J, with 16 bases in between. The CDR3 reads CASSLNPGAAYNEQFF. CDR3 nucleotide sequence: TGTGCCAGCAGCCTTAACCCGGGAGCAGCCTACAATGAGCAGTTCTTC.

This rearrangement joins TRBV5-1 to TRBJ1-4; no definite D call. Per germline, CDR1 SGHRS and CDR2 YFSETQ. The CDR3 has 15 residues. V was clipped by 4 bases and J by 8 bases, with 18 bases between them. The DNA for the CDR3 is TGCGCCAGCAGCGAGTGGGTGAGCGGTTCGGAAAAACTGTTTTTT. Its protein is CASSEWVSGSEKLFF.

The rearrangement joins TRBV5-4 to TRBJ2-7; D not certain. This CDR3 contains 13 residues. CDR1 SGHNT and CDR2 YYREEE come from the germline V gene (reference sequence). Trimming shortened V by 4 bases and J by 4 bases, and 12 bases separated the two germline ends. CDR3 in DNA: TGTGCCAGCAGCGAAAACTCCGCTTACGAGCAGTACGTC. It specifies CASSENSAYEQYV.

The count of this clone is one. The chain carries TRBV20-1 and TRBJ2-1, with D perhaps TRBD1 (5 bases). The CDR3 spans 13 residues. V shed 3 bases and J shed 0 bases, with 6 bases lying between them. Germline V CDR1 and CDR2: DFQATT, SNEGSKA (reference sequence). The CDR3 region is CSASGASYNEQFF. CDR3 DNA sequence: TGCAGTGCTAGTGGGGCCTCCTACAATGAGCAGTTCTTC.